This T cell receptor beta chain comes out of a study of blood T cell repertoires in COVID-19. The assay was immunoSEQ multiplex PCR, and TCRdb's table has in-frame clones only and misses some. Altogether about 130,000 clones are present, roughly 87% being singletons, with the ten largest covering 15% to 20%. The clonotype comes from a man aged 25 to 40 who had recovered from COVID-19. The sample taken for sequencing was PBMCs or T cells enriched from blood (not recorded which).

The CDR3: CASSQDLEALAGGETQYF. CDR3 coding DNA: TGTGCCAGCAGCCAAGATCTAGAGGCGCTAGCGGGAGGTGAGACCCAGTACTTC. This sequence joins TRBV3-1 (or the pseudogene TRBV3-2) and TRBJ2-5; TRBD2 matches 11 bases. The CDR3 spans 18 residues. Germline trimming cut 0 bases from V and 5 bases from J; bases unmatched to any gene: 11. Germline CDR1 reads LGHDT; CDR2 reads YNNKEL (reference sequence).